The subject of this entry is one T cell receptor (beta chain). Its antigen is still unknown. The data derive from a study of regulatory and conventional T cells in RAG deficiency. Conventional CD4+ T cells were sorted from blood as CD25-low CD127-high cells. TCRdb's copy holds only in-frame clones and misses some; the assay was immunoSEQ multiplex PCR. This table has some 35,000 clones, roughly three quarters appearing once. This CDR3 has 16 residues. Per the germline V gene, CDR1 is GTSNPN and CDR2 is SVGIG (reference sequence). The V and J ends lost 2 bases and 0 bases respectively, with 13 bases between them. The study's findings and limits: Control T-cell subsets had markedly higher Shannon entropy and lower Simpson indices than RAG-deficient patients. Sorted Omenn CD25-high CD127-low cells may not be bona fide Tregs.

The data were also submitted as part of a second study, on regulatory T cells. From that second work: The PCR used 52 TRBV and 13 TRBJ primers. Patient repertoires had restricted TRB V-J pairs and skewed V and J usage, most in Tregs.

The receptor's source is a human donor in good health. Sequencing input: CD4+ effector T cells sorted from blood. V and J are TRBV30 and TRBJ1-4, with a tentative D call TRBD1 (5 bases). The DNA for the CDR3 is TGTGCCTGGAGTCCCACCTACAGGCCAACTAATGAAAAACTGTTTTTT. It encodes CAWSPTYRPTNEKLFF.